These 18 T cell receptor beta chains were sequenced from one sample in a study of blood T cell repertoires in COVID-19. Libraries were prepared by immunoSEQ multiplex PCR; TCRdb keeps only in-frame clonotypes and omits some of them. The sample shows under 300,000 clones, roughly 85% of them seen only once. Material for sequencing was peripheral blood. Receptor source: a woman between 50 and 59 years old who had recovered from COVID-19.

This clone was seen only once. The chain couples TRBV28 to TRBJ1-4; TRBD1 is a possible D gene (5 bases). The V gene's germline CDR1 is MDHEN and CDR2 SYDVKM. This CDR3 region has 15 residues. Deletions cut 2 bases from V and 6 bases from J, with 13 bases between. In nucleotides, the CDR3 is TGTGCCAGCAGTTTAGAAGGCAGGGATTATGAAAAACTGTTTTTT. It yields the protein CASSLEGRDYEKLFF.

The chain links TRBV9 to TRBJ1-2; the match to TRBD1 covers 9 bases. J gave up 3 bases and V 4 bases, and 10 bases lay outside the gene matches. The CDR3 has 16 residues. Germline CDR1 and CDR2: SGDLS and YYNGEE. This chain's CDR3 is CASSSPGQGLDYGYTF. DNA for the CDR3: TGTGCCAGCAGCTCGCCGGGACAGGGATTAGACTATGGCTACACCTTC. The whole variable domain, filled in from reference TRBV9 and TRBJ1-2, reads DSGVTQTPKHLITATGQRVTLRCSPRSGDLSVYWYQQSLDQGLQFLIQYYNGEERAKGNILERFSAQQFPDLHSELNLSSLELGDSALYFCASSSPGQGLDYGYTFGSGTRLTVV.

This chain joins TRBV5-1 and TRBJ2-7; the match to TRBD2 covers 7 bases. The V and J ends lost 5 bases and 6 bases, in that order; junction bases with no gene match: 11. The CDR3 is made up of 14 amino acids. Germline loops: CDR1 SGHRS, CDR2 YFSETQ. CDR3 protein: CASRREVASGEQYF. As DNA, the CDR3 is TGCGCCAGCAGGAGGGAGGTGGCTAGCGGCGAGCAGTACTTC.

The rearrangement joins TRBV5-6 to TRBJ2-5, with TRBD2 as a possible D gene (5 bases). The CDR3 sequence is 17 residues long. V lost 4 bases and J lost 2, with 21 bases in between. The germline CDR1 and CDR2 sequences are SGHDT and YYEEEE. CDR3 sequence: CASSPGERSVLQETQYF. The DNA for the CDR3 is TGTGCCAGCAGCCCCGGGGAGCGCTCTGTATTGCAAGAGACCCAGTACTTC.

The V call is TRBV6-2 or TRBV6-3, the J call TRBJ1-2; 10 nucleotides line up with TRBD1. V lost 4 bases and J lost 4; bases outside the gene matches: 9. CDR3 length equals 16 residues. Germline lookup yields CDR1 MNHEY and CDR2 SVGEGT. Written as DNA, the CDR3 is TGTGCCAGCAGTTTGGACAGGGGGGGGATTTTCTATGGCTACACCTTC. Its translation is CASSLDRGGIFYGYTF.

This clone turned up a few times. The V and J genes are TRBV23-1 and TRBJ1-1, with TRBD1 matching over 9 bases. TRBV23-1 is designated an ORF whose function remains uncertain. Trimming at V came to 8 bases and at J to 0 bases, leaving 10 bases not matched to a gene. CDR3 length: 16 amino acids. CDR3 sequence reads: CASLARDRVMNTEAFF. CDR3 DNA sequence: TGCGCCAGCCTTGCTAGGGACAGGGTAATGAACACTGAAGCTTTCTTT.

The CDR3 loop is CASSLGVGETGKGYNEQFF. The CDR3 bases are TGTGCCAGCAGCTTAGGAGTGGGGGAAACAGGGAAGGGTTACAATGAGCAGTTCTTC. The chain has TRBV11-3 and TRBJ2-1; TRBD1 might be the D (6 bases). Looked up from germline, CDR1 is SGHNT and CDR2 is YENEEA. V lost 1 base and J lost 4, with 23 bases in between. The CDR3 is 19 amino acids.

V and J are TRBV19 and TRBJ2-7; a possible D gene is TRBD2 (5 bases). The V end lost 7 bases, the J end lost 7 bases, and 17 bases lay between the germline ends. The germline CDR1 and CDR2 sequences are LNHDA and SQIVND (reference sequence). There are 13 residues in the CDR3. Here the CDR3 DNA reads TGTGCCAGTACCGACCTTATGGCGGGTGAGCAGTACTTC. It specifies CASTDLMAGEQYF.

The CDR3 DNA sequence: TGTGCCAGCAGGTATACAGGGGAAGCTTTCTTT. Residues: CASRYTGEAFF. This chain joins TRBV12-3 or TRBV12-4 and TRBJ1-1; D may be TRBD1 (6 bases). V lost 6 bases and J lost 8, with 10 bases in between. CDR3 length: 11 residues.

The V call is TRBV2, the J call TRBJ2-4; 7 bases fit TRBD1. Trimming removed 9 bases from V and 6 bases from J; junction bases left unmatched: 14. The germline V gene has CDR1 SNHLY and CDR2 FYNNEI. This CDR3 region has 15 residues. The CDR3 DNA is TGTGCCAGTAAAGGGGACAGCCCCCGGGTAAACATTCAGTACTTC. This codes for CASKGDSPRVNIQYF. Complete variable domain (other parts from reference TRBV2 and TRBJ2-4): EPEVTQTPSHQVTQMGQEVILRCVPISNHLYFYWYRQILGQKVEFLVSFYNNEISEKSEIFDDQFSVERPDGSNFTLKIRSTKLEDSAMYFCASKGDSPRVNIQYFGAGTRLSVL.

The chain carries TRBV3-1 (or the pseudogene TRBV3-2) and TRBJ2-5; 12 nucleotides line up with TRBD2. This CDR3 is 16 amino acids long. J gave up 4 bases and V 4 bases, and 7 bases lay outside the gene matches. CDR1 and CDR2 from the germline V gene are LGHDT and YNNKEL (reference sequence). CDR3 sequence: CASSRTSGEEIETQYF. In DNA form, the CDR3 reads TGTGCCAGCAGCCGGACTAGCGGGGAGGAAATAGAGACCCAGTACTTC.

The chain is built from TRBV5-1 and TRBJ1-1; TRBD1 agrees at 8 bases. CDR3 size: 17 residues. V was clipped by 1 base and J by 1 base; unmatched bases: 9. The germline gives CDR1 SGHRS, CDR2 YFSETQ. The CDR3 here is CASSLPSTGGTNTEAFF. The CDR3 DNA reads as TGCGCCAGCAGCTTGCCATCAACAGGGGGAACGAACACTGAAGCTTTCTTT.

V is TRBV7-6 and J is TRBJ2-7; 8 bases agree with TRBD1. The CDR3 length is 15 residues. Germline V gene sequence: CDR1 SGHVS, CDR2 FNYEAQ. V dropped 5 bases and J dropped 4; count of bases not matched to a gene: 10. The CDR3 loop reads CASSPRTGTFYEQYF. The CDR3 coding sequence is TGTGCCAGCAGCCCTCGGACAGGGACGTTTTACGAGCAGTACTTC. The variable domain in full, completed from reference TRBV7-6 and TRBJ2-7, reads GAGVSQSPRYKVTKRGQDVALRCDPISGHVSLYWYRQALGQGPEFLTYFNYEAQQDKSGLPNDRFSAERPEGSISTLTIQRTEQRDSAMYRCASSPRTGTFYEQYFGPGTRLTVT.

The chain recombines TRBV7-6 with TRBJ2-1, with 9 bases fitting TRBD2. The germline gives CDR1 SGHVS, CDR2 FNYEAQ. V lost 1 base to trimming and J lost 12 bases; unmatched junction nucleotides: 16. The CDR3 totals 17 residues. This chain's CDR3 is CASSLEVPASGVMGQFF. The CDR3 bases are TGTGCCAGCAGCTTAGAGGTCCCGGCTAGCGGGGTAATGGGGCAGTTCTTC.

The table lists this clone with a count of one. The V call is TRBV7-9, the J call TRBJ2-2, with D tentatively TRBD2 (5 bases). V was cut by 2 bases and J by 4 bases, with 14 bases left in between. Looked up from germline, CDR1 is SEHNR and CDR2 is FQNEAQ (reference sequence). The CDR3 contains 16 residues. The CDR3, as DNA: TGTGCCAGCAGCTTATCTCCCAGCGGAGCCACCGGGGAGCTGTTTTTT. This encodes CASSLSPSGATGELFF.

This clone was seen just once. V gene TRBV28 combines with J gene TRBJ2-7; possible D gene TRBD1, 6 bases. Germline V gene sequence: CDR1 MDHEN, CDR2 SYDVKM. The CDR3 length is 12 residues. V shed 2 bases and J shed 5 bases, with 7 bases lying between them. CDR3 region: CASSLRGNEQYF. DNA of the CDR3: TGTGCCAGCAGTTTAAGGGGGAACGAGCAGTACTTC.

The chain recombines TRBV2 with TRBJ1-1; no clear D. CDR3 size: 13 residues. Trimming removed 7 bases from V and 1 base from J, with 10 bases in between. Germline V lookup: CDR1 SNHLY, CDR2 FYNNEI. CDR3 protein: CASTSGSNTEAFF. CDR3 in DNA: TGTGCCAGCACTTCCGGGTCGAACACTGAAGCTTTCTTT.

The V and J genes are TRBV28 and TRBJ2-7, with 7 bases identical to TRBD2. Germline CDR1 reads MDHEN; CDR2 reads SYDVKM. Trimming took 4 bases from V and 0 from J; bases not matched to a gene: 12. The CDR3 is 17 amino acids. The CDR3 loop is CASSYTTGGSGSYEQYF. The DNA of the CDR3 is TGTGCCAGCAGTTACACAACCGGCGGGAGCGGCTCCTACGAGCAGTACTTC.